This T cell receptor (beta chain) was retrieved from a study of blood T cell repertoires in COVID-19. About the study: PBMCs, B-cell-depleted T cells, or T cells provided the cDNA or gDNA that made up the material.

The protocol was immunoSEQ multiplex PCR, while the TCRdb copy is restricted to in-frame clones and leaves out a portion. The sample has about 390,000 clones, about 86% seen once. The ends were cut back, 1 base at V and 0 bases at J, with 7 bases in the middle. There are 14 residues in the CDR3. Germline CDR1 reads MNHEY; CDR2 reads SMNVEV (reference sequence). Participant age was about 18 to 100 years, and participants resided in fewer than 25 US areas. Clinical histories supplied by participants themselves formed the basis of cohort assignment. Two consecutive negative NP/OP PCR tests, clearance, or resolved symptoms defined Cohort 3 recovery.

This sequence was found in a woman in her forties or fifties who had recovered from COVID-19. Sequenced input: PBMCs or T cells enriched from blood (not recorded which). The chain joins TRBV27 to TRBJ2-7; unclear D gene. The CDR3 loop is CASSLLARSYEQYF. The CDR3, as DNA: TGTGCCAGCAGTTTATTGGCACGCTCCTACGAGCAGTACTTC.